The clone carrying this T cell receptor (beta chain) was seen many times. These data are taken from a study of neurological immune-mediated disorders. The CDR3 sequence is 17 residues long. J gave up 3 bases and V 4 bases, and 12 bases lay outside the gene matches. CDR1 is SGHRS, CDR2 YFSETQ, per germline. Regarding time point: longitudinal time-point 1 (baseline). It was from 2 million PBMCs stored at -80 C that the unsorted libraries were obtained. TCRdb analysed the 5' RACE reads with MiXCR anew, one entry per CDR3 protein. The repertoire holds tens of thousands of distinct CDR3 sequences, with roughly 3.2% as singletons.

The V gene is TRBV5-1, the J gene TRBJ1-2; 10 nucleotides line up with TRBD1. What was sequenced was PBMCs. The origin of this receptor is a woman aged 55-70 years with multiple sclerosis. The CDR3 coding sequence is TGCGCCAGCAGCCCGCGGAGACAGGGGGCGCAGGACTATGGCTACACCTTC. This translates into CASSPRRQGAQDYGYTF.